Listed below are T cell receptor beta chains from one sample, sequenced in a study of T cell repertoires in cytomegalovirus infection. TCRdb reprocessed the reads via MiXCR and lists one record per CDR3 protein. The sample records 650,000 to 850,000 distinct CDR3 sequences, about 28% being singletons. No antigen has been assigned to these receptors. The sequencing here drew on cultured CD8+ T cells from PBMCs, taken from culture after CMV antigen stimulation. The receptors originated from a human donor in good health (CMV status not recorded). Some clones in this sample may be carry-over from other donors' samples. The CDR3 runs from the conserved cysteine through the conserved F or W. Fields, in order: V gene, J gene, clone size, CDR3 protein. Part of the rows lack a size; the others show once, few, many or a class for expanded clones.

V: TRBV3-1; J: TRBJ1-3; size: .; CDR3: CASSHDDVIRNTIYF
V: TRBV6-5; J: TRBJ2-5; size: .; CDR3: CASSYSSGDGETQYF
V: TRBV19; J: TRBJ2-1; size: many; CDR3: CASKASSYGNNEQFF
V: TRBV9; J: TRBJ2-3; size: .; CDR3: CASSPEGGGLSDTQYF
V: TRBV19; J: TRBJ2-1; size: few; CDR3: CASSKGTAYNEQFF
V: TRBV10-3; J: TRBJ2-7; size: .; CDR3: CAMRTGIYEQYF
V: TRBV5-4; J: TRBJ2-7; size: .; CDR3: CASTEGSLYEQYF
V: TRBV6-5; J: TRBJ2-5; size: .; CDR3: CASSYSTAGETQYF
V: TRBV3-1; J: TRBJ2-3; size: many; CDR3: CASSQSGPAGGRTDTQYF
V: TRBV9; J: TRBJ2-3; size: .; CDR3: CASSPSSDTQYF
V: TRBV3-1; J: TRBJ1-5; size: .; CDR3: CASSPSTTVNQPQHF
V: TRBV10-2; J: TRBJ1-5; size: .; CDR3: CASSGFQGDSNQPQHF
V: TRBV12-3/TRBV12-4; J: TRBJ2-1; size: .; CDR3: CASQPGVHYNEQFF
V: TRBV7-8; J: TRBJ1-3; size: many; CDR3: CASSLRTASSGNTIYF
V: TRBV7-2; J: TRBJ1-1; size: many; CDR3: CASSIGPEAFF
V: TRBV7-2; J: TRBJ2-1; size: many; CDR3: CASSFWDNEQFF
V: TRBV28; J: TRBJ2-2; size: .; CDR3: CASSFLAGFTGELFF